The next 28 T cell receptor beta chains were all read from a single sample in a study of neurological immune-mediated disorders. TCRdb redid the calling of the 5' RACE reads with MiXCR, one entry per CDR3 protein. This sample has 45,000 to 55,000 distinct CDR3 sequences, with roughly 3.8% found just once. The sequencing input was PBMCs. The receptors here all came from a man in his fifties or sixties with multiple sclerosis.

This clonotype was counted only a few times. Relative to the germline gene, one junction end is altered; a read error may explain this. The chain carries TRBV6-1 and TRBJ1-5; 8 bases align to TRBD1. Germline CDR1 reads MNHNS; CDR2 reads SASEGT. The CDR3 consists of 15 residues. The CDR3 DNA sequence: TGTGCCAACAGTGTAAATGGACAGGGCCCCTGGCCCCAGCATTTT. Amino acid sequence: CANSVNGQGPWPQHF.

This rearrangement joins TRBV28 to TRBJ2-7; no firm D call. The CDR3 contains 14 residues. Deletions cut 6 bases from V and 7 bases from J, with 19 bases between. CDR1 and CDR2 from the germline V gene are MDHEN and SYDVKM. CDR3 coding DNA: TGTGCCAGCAGCACCCGAACTACAAAGGCGGAGCAGTACTTC. Translating gives CASSTRTTKAEQYF.

This clonotype appeared many times. The rearrangement uses TRBV6-5 and TRBJ2-1; D not resolved. CDR3 length: 16 amino acids. The ends were cut back, 0 bases at V and 0 bases at J, with 9 bases in the middle. Germline V gene lookup returns CDR1 MNHEY and CDR2 SVGAGI. The CDR3 nucleotides are TGTGCCAGCAGTTACTCGAGTGGTAGCTCCTACAATGAGCAGTTCTTC. It translates to CASSYSSGSSYNEQFF.

This clonotype was observed at least ten times. The CDR3 DNA reads as TGTGCCAGCAGCCAAGTTTTGTCCGGGGAGCTGTTTTTT. It specifies CASSQVLSGELFF. This chain uses TRBV4-2 with TRBJ2-2; D uncertain. Germline lookup yields CDR1 LGHNA and CDR2 YNFKEQ. The CDR3 has 13 amino acids. The V gene lost 1 base and the J gene lost 6 bases, with 6 bases spanning the gap.

This clonotype occurred many times. The chain carries TRBV5-1 and TRBJ1-3; D unclear. The CDR3 extends over 13 amino acids. V lost 8 bases to trimming and J lost 3 bases, with 12 bases between them. Per germline, CDR1 SGHRS and CDR2 YFSETQ. The CDR3, as DNA: TGCGCCAGTAGTGATGGGAGTGGAAACACCATATATTTT. This sequence encodes CASSDGSGNTIYF.

This clonotype came up many times. V is TRBV6-6 and J is TRBJ2-5, with 7 positions matching TRBD2. Losses at the gene ends were 7 bases for V and 1 base for J; bases not matched to a gene: 6. Germline CDR1 reads MNHNY; CDR2 reads SVGAGI (reference sequence). CDR3 length: 14 residues. DNA of the CDR3: TGTGCCAGCATCGACGGGGGGTCCCAAGAGACCCAGTACTTC. Residues: CASIDGGSQETQYF.

This clonotype was seen many times. The chain couples TRBV20-1 to TRBJ1-2; D not certain. The V end was cut by 6 bases, the J end by 2 bases, with 13 bases between. Germline V lookup: CDR1 DFQATT, CDR2 SNEGSKA (reference sequence). The CDR3 length is 13 residues. Written as DNA, the CDR3 is TGCAGTGCCCTTCCGGGGTCGAACTATGGCTACACCTTC. This translates into CSALPGSNYGYTF.

In this sample, this clonotype turned up many times. The J gene is TRBJ2-5, the V gene TRBV29-1; TRBD2 matches at 11 bases. Trimming at V came to 6 bases and at J to 1 base, leaving 4 bases not matched to a gene. CDR1 SQVTM and CDR2 ANQGSEA come from the germline V gene. The CDR3 runs 14 residues. The CDR3 nucleotides read TGCAGCGTACCGGGACTAGCGGCCCAAGAGACCCAGTACTTC. It encodes CSVPGLAAQETQYF.

This clonotype turned up a few times. This may stem from a read error, because a much larger clone lies one nucleotide away. A read error is likely, as this CDR3 ends without the conserved phenylalanine or tryptophan. This rearrangement joins TRBV7-9 to TRBJ2-3; D perhaps matches TRBD2 (5 bases). CDR1 is SEHNR and CDR2 is FQNEAQ in the germline V gene (reference sequence). This CDR3 has 16 amino acids. The V end was cut by 1 base, the J end by 2 bases, with 13 bases between. CDR3 sequence: CASSLVPRVATDTQYI. In nucleotides, the CDR3 is TGTGCCAGCAGCTTAGTCCCGAGGGTGGCCACAGATACGCAGTATATT.

This clonotype was observed many times. V usage is TRBV5-1 and J usage is TRBJ2-1, with D maybe TRBD2 (5 bases). V dropped 5 bases and J dropped 9 bases, with 18 bases sitting between them. The CDR3 consists of 14 residues. Germline assignment: CDR1 SGHRS and CDR2 YFSETQ. CDR3 region: CASRRESSWGEQFF. The CDR3 bases are TGCGCCAGCAGGAGGGAATCATCGTGGGGTGAGCAGTTCTTC. Based on the CDR3 plus reference TRBV5-1 and TRBJ2-1, the full variable domain is KAGVTQTPRYLIKTRGQQVTLSCSPISGHRSVSWYQQTPGQGLQFLFEYFSETQRNKGNFPGRFSGRQFSNSRSEMNVSTLELGDSALYLCASRRESSWGEQFFGPGTRLTVL.

This clonotype was seen many times. The rearrangement links TRBV7-2 to TRBJ2-5; 11 positions agree with TRBD2. J was trimmed by 7 bases and V by 6 bases; bases with no gene match: 7. Germline assignment: CDR1 SGHTA and CDR2 FQGNSA. This CDR3 spans 14 amino acids. The CDR3 nucleotides read TGTGCCAGCAGACCTAGCGGGGGGCCTGGGACCCAGTACTTC. This gives the protein CASRPSGGPGTQYF.

As to this clonotype: A much larger clone is a single base away; this may be a read error. The chain recombines TRBV6-1 with TRBJ1-1; tentatively, D is TRBD1 (6 bases). The CDR3 has 12 amino acids. The germline V gene encodes CDR1 MNHNS and CDR2 SASEGT. The CDR3 DNA sequence: TGTGACAGCATAGGGGGGGGCACTGAAGCTTTCTTT. Amino acid sequence: CDSIGGGTEAFF.

This clonotype was seen ten or more times. This chain connects TRBV23-1 to TRBJ2-1; TRBD2 agrees at 7 bases. TRBV23-1 is reported as an ORF; its role is uncertain. V lost 6 bases, J lost 10 bases, and 15 bases stayed unmatched. The length of the CDR3 is 15 residues. CDR3 coding DNA: TGCGCCAGCAGCCCGGGACTAAAAACGTTCGGAGAGCAGTTCTTC. This encodes CASSPGLKTFGEQFF.

Ten or more counts support this clonotype. The chain links TRBV7-9 to TRBJ2-2; 7 positions match TRBD2. Germline-derived CDR1 and CDR2 are SEHNR and FQNEAQ (reference sequence). Trimming removed 5 bases from V and 0 bases from J; junction bases left unmatched: 3. The CDR3 loop spans 15 amino acids. The CDR3 region is CASSLGLANTGELFF. For the CDR3, the DNA is TGTGCCAGCAGCCTAGGACTAGCGAACACCGGGGAGCTGTTTTTT.

This clonotype has only a few counts. V is TRBV19 and J is TRBJ1-2; D perhaps matches TRBD1 (6 bases). Germline V CDR1 and CDR2: LNHDA, SQIVND (reference sequence). The V end was cut by 8 bases, the J end by 8 bases, with 12 bases between. This CDR3 has 11 residues. CDR3 loop: CASWQGNGYTF. In nucleotides, the CDR3 is TGTGCCAGTTGGCAGGGGAACGGCTACACCTTC.

The rearrangement uses TRBV6-1 and TRBJ1-1, with a weak D call TRBD1 (5 bases). The CDR3 sequence is 14 residues long. Germline V gene lookup returns CDR1 MNHNS and CDR2 SASEGT. V lost 5 bases to trimming and J lost 3 bases, with 13 bases between them. The CDR3 protein is CASSLDRLYTEAFF. The CDR3 region has the DNA TGTGCCAGCAGTCTTGACAGACTATACACTGAAGCTTTCTTT.

Regarding this clonotype: The junction departs from the called germline gene at one end, perhaps through a read error. The rearrangement joins TRBV6-5 to TRBJ2-6, with D perhaps TRBD2 (6 bases). CDR3 length equals 17 residues. Germline V gene data show CDR1 as MNHEY and CDR2 as SVGAGI. For the CDR3, the DNA is TGTGCCAGCAGGATGGGGGGAGTAATCTCTGGGGACAACGTCCTGACTTTC. Protein: CASRMGGVISGDNVLTF.

Many counts were recorded for this clonotype. The rearrangement uses TRBV7-2 and TRBJ2-2; TRBD2 matches at 7 bases. The germline V gene has CDR1 SGHTA and CDR2 FQGNSA. The CDR3 runs 16 residues. The junction had 10 bases not matched to a gene; V was cut back by 1 base and J by 8 bases. The CDR3 nucleotides read TGTGCCAGCAGCTTAGGCGGGAGTACCTCCCCGGGGGAGCTGTTTTTT. Its translation: CASSLGGSTSPGELFF.

This clonotype was seen many times. V and J are TRBV9 and TRBJ2-5; no clear D gene. V was trimmed by 0 bases and J by 3 bases, leaving 9 bases between them. The V gene's germline CDR1 is SGDLS and CDR2 YYNGEE. This CDR3 spans 14 amino acids. As DNA, the CDR3 is TGTGCCAGCAGCGTAGCTAGGGTGGAAGAGACCCAGTACTTC. Its translation is CASSVARVEETQYF.

The chain is built from TRBV20-1 and TRBJ1-1; D is unresolved. The CDR3 covers 11 residues. Germline V CDR1 and CDR2: DFQATT, SNEGSKA (reference sequence). V was clipped by 4 bases and J by 11 bases, with 14 bases between them. The CDR3 region is CSATYGSMAFF. The CDR3, as DNA: TGCAGTGCTACTTACGGCTCAATGGCTTTCTTT.

This clonotype was detected once. A much larger clone differs from this one at a single base, so this may be a read error. No conserved phenylalanine or tryptophan is present at the end of the CDR3, so a read error is the likely explanation. This chain links TRBV29-1 with TRBJ1-2; 8 bases agree with TRBD1. Germline V gene sequence: CDR1 SQVTM, CDR2 ANQGSEA. The CDR3 is 11 amino acids. V gave up 4 bases and J gave up 7 bases; unmatched junction bases: 2. CDR3 region: CSVVDRGGYTI. The CDR3, as DNA: TGCAGCGTTGTCGACAGGGGTGGCTACACCATC.

This clonotype showed up many times. The chain combines TRBV7-9 with TRBJ1-1; tentative D call: TRBD1 (6 bases). The CDR3 sequence is 16 residues long. Between the trimmed V and J ends, which lost 0 bases and 4 bases, there was a span of 15 bases. The V gene's germline CDR1 is SEHNR and CDR2 FQNEAQ (reference sequence). The CDR3 bases are TGTGCCAGCAGCTTAGCACGGGGGGCCTCGGGCACTGAAGCTTTCTTT. Amino acid sequence: CASSLARGASGTEAFF.

Points on this clonotype: Because it lacks the conserved phenylalanine or tryptophan at the end, this CDR3 is likely a read error. The V call is TRBV6-5, the J call TRBJ2-3; D may be TRBD1 (5 bases). The germline gives CDR1 MNHEY, CDR2 SVGAGI. Trimming removed 7 bases from V and 4 bases from J, with 18 bases in between. This CDR3 has 15 amino acids. The CDR3 nucleotides read TGTGCCAGCATACCAAAAGGGGTTCCCGCAGATACGCAGTATATT. Translating it yields CASIPKGVPADTQYI.

This clonotype was detected many times. This rearrangement joins TRBV9 to TRBJ2-7; the D is unclear. Germline loops: CDR1 SGDLS, CDR2 YYNGEE. V lost 0 bases and J lost 7, with 14 bases in between. The CDR3 contains 14 residues. The CDR3: CASSVGASPGEQYF. DNA for the CDR3: TGTGCCAGCAGCGTAGGGGCCAGTCCCGGGGAGCAGTACTTC.

The rearrangement links TRBV2 to TRBJ2-7; unclear D gene. V was pared by 2 bases and J by 5 bases, with 10 bases between. CDR3 size: 13 residues. Germline V CDR1 and CDR2: SNHLY, FYNNEI. The CDR3 spells CASSEKRRDEQYF. The CDR3 DNA reads as TGTGCCAGCAGTGAAAAGAGAAGGGACGAGCAGTACTTC.

This clonotype was seen at least ten times. CDR3 DNA sequence: TGTGCCAGCAGTTTGATTAAGGGTCAGCCCCAGCATTTT. Amino acids: CASSLIKGQPQHF. This chain uses TRBV12-3 or TRBV12-4 with TRBJ1-5; no clear D. The CDR3 consists of 13 residues. Trimming left V 3 bases short and J 6 bases short, with 9 bases between.

Concerning this clonotype: Since a much larger clone is just one base distant, this may be a read error. Here the CDR3 omits its conserved ending phenylalanine or tryptophan, so a read error is the likely source. The V gene is TRBV27, the J gene TRBJ1-1; D may be TRBD1 (5 bases). The CDR3 contains 13 residues. The ends were cut back, 3 bases at V and 4 bases at J, with 9 bases in the middle. Germline CDR1 is MNHEY and CDR2 is SMNVEV (reference sequence). In DNA, the CDR3 is TGTGCCAGCAGTTTGGGACGAGGCACTGAAGCTTTCTGT. It translates to CASSLGRGTEAFC.

There are many counts of this clonotype. This rearrangement joins TRBV20-1 to TRBJ2-7; D is undetermined. The germline V and J ends were trimmed by 5 bases and 6 bases, with 14 bases remaining between them. This CDR3 contains 12 residues. The germline gives CDR1 DFQATT, CDR2 SNEGSKA (reference sequence). CDR3 nucleotides: TGCAGTGCTGCGCACCTGTGGGGCGAGCAGTACTTC. Amino acid sequence: CSAAHLWGEQYF.